This passage covers 11 T cell receptor beta chains from one sample sequenced in a study of blood T cell repertoires in COVID-19. The method was immunoSEQ multiplex PCR; TCRdb's version includes in-frame clones alone and lacks a portion of them. The sample holds about 110,000 clones, approximately 90% seen once. Sequenced material: peripheral blood. These receptors came from a woman aged 45-59 years with acute or convalescent COVID-19.

This chain connects TRBV7-9 to TRBJ2-2; 8 nucleotides agree with TRBD1. Germline V gives CDR1 SEHNR, CDR2 FQNEAQ (reference sequence). The CDR3 runs 16 residues. J gave up 7 bases and V 6 bases, and 13 bases lay outside the gene matches. For the CDR3, the DNA is TGTGCCAGCAGTTCAAGAGCAGGGGGCGCCGACGGGGAGCTGTTTTTT. Protein sequence: CASSSRAGGADGELFF.

The chain combines TRBV3-1 (or the pseudogene TRBV3-2) with TRBJ2-6; 7 bases align to TRBD1. Looked up from germline, CDR1 is LGHDT and CDR2 is YNNKEL (reference sequence). The CDR3 spans 17 residues. With V trimmed by 4 bases and J by 2 bases, 8 bases remained unmatched. CDR3 sequence reads: CASSLGQADAGANVLTF. The CDR3 DNA reads TGTGCCAGCAGCCTCGGACAGGCGGACGCTGGGGCCAACGTCCTGACTTTC.

The chain uses TRBV19 and TRBJ1-1; 8 positions match TRBD1. The CDR3 runs 14 residues. Trimming cost V 6 bases and J 3 bases; bases outside gene matches: 6. Germline V gene data show CDR1 as LNHDA and CDR2 as SQIVND (reference sequence). This chain's CDR3 is CASRSGGGDTEAFF. Written as DNA, the CDR3 is TGTGCCAGTAGATCAGGGGGCGGGGACACTGAAGCTTTCTTT.

This clone was recorded once. This chain joins TRBV18 and TRBJ2-5; 13 nucleotides agree with TRBD2. V shed 6 bases, J shed 4 bases, and the junction held 17 bases outside the gene matches. The length of the CDR3 is 19 residues. Germline CDR1 KGHSH, CDR2 LQKENI. CDR3 nucleotide sequence: TGTGCCAGCTCGCTTTCCGGGACTAGCGGGACCCGGTCCCGAGAGACCCAGTACTTC. It codes for CASSLSGTSGTRSRETQYF.

The chain is built from TRBV4-1 and TRBJ2-1, with 10 bases matching TRBD2. The CDR3 runs to 20 residues. J lost 0 bases, V lost 4 bases, and 15 bases had no gene match. Looked up from germline, CDR1 is MGHRA and CDR2 is YSYEKL. Here the CDR3 reads CASSREKWASGSLSYNEQFF. The CDR3 DNA follows: TGCGCCAGCAGCCGAGAGAAGTGGGCTAGCGGGAGTCTCTCCTACAATGAGCAGTTCTTC.

This chain joins TRBV7-9 and TRBJ2-3; tentatively, D is TRBD2 (6 bases). This CDR3 has 14 residues. CDR1 is SEHNR and CDR2 is FQNEAQ in the germline V gene (reference sequence). Trimming pared 8 bases from V and 0 bases from J, leaving 12 bases between. The CDR3 here is CASGKTRSTDTQYF. CDR3 in DNA: TGTGCCAGCGGAAAGACTAGGAGCACAGATACGCAGTATTTT. The full variable domain, its missing parts supplied by reference TRBV7-9 and TRBJ2-3, is DTGVSQNPRHKITKRGQNVTFRCDPISEHNRLYWYRQTLGQGPEFLTYFQNEAQLEKSRLLSDRFSAERPKGSFSTLEIQRTEQGDSAMYLCASGKTRSTDTQYFGPGTRLTVL.

This chain connects TRBV5-1 to TRBJ2-2, with unresolved D. V lost 4 bases to trimming and J lost 1 base, with 14 bases between them. The CDR3 contains 16 residues. CDR1 is SGHRS, CDR2 YFSETQ, per germline. This CDR3 is CASSPPESGNTGELFF. CDR3 bases: TGCGCCAGCAGCCCCCCCGAATCCGGGAACACCGGGGAGCTGTTTTTT.

The V and J genes are TRBV4-2 and TRBJ1-4; 7 bases match TRBD1. The germline V gene has CDR1 LGHNA and CDR2 YNFKEQ. J was trimmed by 8 bases and V by 1 base; bases with no gene match: 7. The CDR3 is 15 amino acids. DNA for the CDR3: TGTGCCAGCAGCCAAGGAGGAGGGGGCGGAGAAAAACTGTTTTTT. Translation gives CASSQGGGGGEKLFF.

This clone was recorded a few times. The J gene is TRBJ1-1, the V gene TRBV6-2 or TRBV6-3; tentatively, D is TRBD1 (6 bases). CDR1 MNHEY and CDR2 SVGEGT come from the germline V gene. V lost 2 bases and J lost 4, with 8 bases in between. The CDR3 sequence is 13 residues long. The CDR3 DNA is TGTGCCAGCAGTTACATGGGGGCCACTGAAGCTTTCTTT. As protein: CASSYMGATEAFF.

CDR3 in amino acids: CASSSVWTSHNSPLHF. The CDR3 region has the DNA TGTGCCAGCAGTAGCGTTTGGACAAGCCATAATTCACCCCTCCACTTT. This chain links TRBV27 with TRBJ1-6, with D possibly matching TRBD1 (5 bases). This CDR3 has 16 amino acids. CDR1 is MNHEY, CDR2 SMNVEV, per germline (reference sequence). The ends were cut back, 5 bases at V and 5 bases at J, with 16 bases in the middle.

The chain combines TRBV7-9 with TRBJ1-1; tentative D call: TRBD1 (5 bases). With 2 bases removed from V and 3 bases from J, the gap between germline ends came to 13 bases. Germline values: CDR1 SEHNR, CDR2 FQNEAQ (reference sequence). This CDR3 has 15 amino acids. Written as DNA, the CDR3 is TGTGCCAGCAGCTTATACGGACGGGGGGACACTGAAGCTTTCTTT. This encodes CASSLYGRGDTEAFF.